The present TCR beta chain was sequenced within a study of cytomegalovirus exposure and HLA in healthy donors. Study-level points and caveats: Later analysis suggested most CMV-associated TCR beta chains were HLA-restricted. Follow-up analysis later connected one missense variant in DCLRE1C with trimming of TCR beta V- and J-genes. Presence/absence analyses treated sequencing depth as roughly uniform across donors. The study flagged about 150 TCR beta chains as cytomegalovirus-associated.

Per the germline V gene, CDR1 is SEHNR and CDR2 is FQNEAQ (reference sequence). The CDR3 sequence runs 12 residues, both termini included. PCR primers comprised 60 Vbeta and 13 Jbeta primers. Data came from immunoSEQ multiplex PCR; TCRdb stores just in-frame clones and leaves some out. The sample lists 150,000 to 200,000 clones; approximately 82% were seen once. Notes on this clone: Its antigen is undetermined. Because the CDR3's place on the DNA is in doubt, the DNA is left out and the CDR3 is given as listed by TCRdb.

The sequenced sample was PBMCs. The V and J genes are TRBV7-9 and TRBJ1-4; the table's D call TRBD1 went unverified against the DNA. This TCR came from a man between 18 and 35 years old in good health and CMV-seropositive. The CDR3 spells CSSSFATGTANF.